These T cell receptor beta chains were read from a single sample in a study of blood T cells in healthy people across ages. TCRdb ran MiXCR on the 5' RACE reads and lists one entry per CDR3 protein. The sample has over 1,300,000 distinct CDR3 sequences; around 59% are singletons. Material: blood. The receptors shown here come from a man aged 18 to 30 in good health. Each CDR3 is given with its conserved first and last residue.

v_gene: TRBV5-1
CDR3aa: CASSLVSANYGYTF

v_gene: TRBV7-9
CDR3aa: CASSYSSGFYNEQFF

v_gene: TRBV14
CDR3aa: CASSQNEPKFYNEQYF

v_gene: TRBV11-2
CDR3aa: CASSRPRGQERQETQYF

v_gene: TRBV4-1
CDR3aa: CASSQDRWGEQYF

v_gene: TRBV5-1
CDR3aa: CASSLGTGGLENTEAFF

v_gene: TRBV7-2
CDR3aa: CASSQIETDPYTDTQYF

v_gene: TRBV29-1
CDR3aa: CSVRGQGYTEAFF

v_gene: TRBV20-1
CDR3aa: CSATLAGGAKNIQYF

v_gene: TRBV28
CDR3aa: CASSLRDRSVNGYTF

v_gene: TRBV14
CDR3aa: CASSQEGELSSGANVLTF

v_gene: TRBV20-1
CDR3aa: CSAHTGVNTEAFF

v_gene: TRBV21-1
CDR3aa: CASSTYPGQGSNTGELFF

v_gene: TRBV3-1
CDR3aa: CASEQGGGLNEQFF

v_gene: TRBV10-3
CDR3aa: CAISGIAGGPRLVHNEQFF

v_gene: TRBV20-1
CDR3aa: CSAREGADTQYF

v_gene: TRBV15
CDR3aa: CATSSMVGLALAEQYF

v_gene: TRBV6-5
CDR3aa: CASNPGPSSDTQYF

v_gene: TRBV6-1
CDR3aa: CASSPLAGGPASTGELFF

v_gene: TRBV27
CDR3aa: CASNSASNTGELFF

v_gene: TRBV12-3/TRBV12-4
CDR3aa: CASSLGVFNQPQHF

v_gene: TRBV4-2
CDR3aa: CASSQLGYGTYEQYF

v_gene: TRBV29-1
CDR3aa: CSVTDRSSYEQYF

v_gene: TRBV4-1
CDR3aa: CASSQVTGELREQYF

v_gene: TRBV10-3
CDR3aa: CAISASGPSRTSYNEQYF

v_gene: TRBV4-2
CDR3aa: CASSQDSLLIYNSPLHF

v_gene: TRBV5-1
CDR3aa: CASSGGVKTGELFF

v_gene: TRBV15
CDR3aa: CATGDNEKLFF

v_gene: TRBV11-1
CDR3aa: CASSLNVLFRAGPEDLYNEQFF

v_gene: TRBV29-1
CDR3aa: CSVASQRGGYNEQFF

v_gene: TRBV3-1
CDR3aa: CASSPQTTGTENEQFF